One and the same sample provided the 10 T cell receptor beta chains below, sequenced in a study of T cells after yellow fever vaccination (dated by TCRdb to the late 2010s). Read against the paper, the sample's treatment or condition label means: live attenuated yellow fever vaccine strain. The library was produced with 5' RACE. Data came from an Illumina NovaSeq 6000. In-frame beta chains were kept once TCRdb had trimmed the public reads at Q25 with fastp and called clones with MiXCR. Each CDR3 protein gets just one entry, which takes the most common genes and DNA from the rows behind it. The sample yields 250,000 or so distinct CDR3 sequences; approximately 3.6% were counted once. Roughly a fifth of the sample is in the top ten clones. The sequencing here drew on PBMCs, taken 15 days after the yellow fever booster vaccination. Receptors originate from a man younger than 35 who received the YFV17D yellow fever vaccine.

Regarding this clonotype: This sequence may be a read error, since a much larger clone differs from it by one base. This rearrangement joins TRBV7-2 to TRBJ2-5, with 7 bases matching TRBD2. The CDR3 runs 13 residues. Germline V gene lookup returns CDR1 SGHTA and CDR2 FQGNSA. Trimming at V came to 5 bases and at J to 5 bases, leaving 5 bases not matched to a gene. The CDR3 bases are TGTGCCAGCAGCCGGGACTATAATGAGACCCAGTACTTC. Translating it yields CASSRDYNETQYF.

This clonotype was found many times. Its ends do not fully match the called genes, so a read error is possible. The CDR3 DNA reads TGCGCCAGCAGCCCAGGGACAGGGTGGACCGGGGAGCTTTTTTTT. Translating it yields CASSPGTGWTGELFF. This chain joins TRBV5-1 and TRBJ2-2, with 9 positions matching TRBD1. CDR3 length equals 15 residues. Per germline, CDR1 SGHRS and CDR2 YFSETQ. The whole variable domain, remainder taken from reference TRBV5-1 and TRBJ2-2, is KAGVTQTPRYLIKTRGQQVTLSCSPISGHRSVSWYQQTPGQGLQFLFEYFSETQRNKGNFPGRFSGRQFSNSRSEMNVSTLELGDSALYLCASSPGTGWTGELFFGEGSRLTVL.

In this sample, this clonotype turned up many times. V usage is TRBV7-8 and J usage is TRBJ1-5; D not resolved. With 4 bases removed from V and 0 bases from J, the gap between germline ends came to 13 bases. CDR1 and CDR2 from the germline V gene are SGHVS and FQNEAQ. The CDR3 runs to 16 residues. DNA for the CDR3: TGTGCCAGCAGCTCGCCGGAAGGGTATAGCAATCAGCCCCAGCATTTT. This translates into CASSSPEGYSNQPQHF.

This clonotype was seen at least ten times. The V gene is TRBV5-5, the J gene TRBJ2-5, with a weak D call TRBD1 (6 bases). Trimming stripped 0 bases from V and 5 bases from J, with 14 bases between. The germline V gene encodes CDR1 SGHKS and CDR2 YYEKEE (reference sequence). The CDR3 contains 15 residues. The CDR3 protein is CASSLANPRGETQYF. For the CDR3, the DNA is TGTGCCAGCAGCTTGGCCAACCCTAGGGGGGAGACCCAGTACTTC.

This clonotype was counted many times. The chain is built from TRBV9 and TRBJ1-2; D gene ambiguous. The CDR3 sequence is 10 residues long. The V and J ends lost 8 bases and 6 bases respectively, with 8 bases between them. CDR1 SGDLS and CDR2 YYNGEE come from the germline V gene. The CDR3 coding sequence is TGTGCCAGTCACAGCGATGGCTACACCTTC. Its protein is CASHSDGYTF.

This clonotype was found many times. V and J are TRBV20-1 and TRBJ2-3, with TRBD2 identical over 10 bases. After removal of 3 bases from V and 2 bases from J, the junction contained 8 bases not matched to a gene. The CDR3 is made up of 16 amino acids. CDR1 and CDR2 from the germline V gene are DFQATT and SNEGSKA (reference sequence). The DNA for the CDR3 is TGCAGTGCTAGTGAGGCTAGCGGGGGACCCACAGATACGCAGTATTTT. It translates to CSASEASGGPTDTQYF.

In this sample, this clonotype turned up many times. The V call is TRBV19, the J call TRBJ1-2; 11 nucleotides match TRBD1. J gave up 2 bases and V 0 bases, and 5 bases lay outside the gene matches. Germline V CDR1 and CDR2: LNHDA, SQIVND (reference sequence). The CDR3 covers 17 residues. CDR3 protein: CASSIDPRTGGNYGYTF. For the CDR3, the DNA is TGTGCCAGTAGTATAGATCCCCGGACAGGGGGCAACTATGGCTACACCTTC.

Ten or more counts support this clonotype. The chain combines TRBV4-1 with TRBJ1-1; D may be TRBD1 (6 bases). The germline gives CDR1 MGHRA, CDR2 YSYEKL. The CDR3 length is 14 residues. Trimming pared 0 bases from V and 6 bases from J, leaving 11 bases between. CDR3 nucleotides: TGCGCCAGCAGCCAAGATAGGGGGGGCTCTGAAGCTTTCTTT. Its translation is CASSQDRGGSEAFF.

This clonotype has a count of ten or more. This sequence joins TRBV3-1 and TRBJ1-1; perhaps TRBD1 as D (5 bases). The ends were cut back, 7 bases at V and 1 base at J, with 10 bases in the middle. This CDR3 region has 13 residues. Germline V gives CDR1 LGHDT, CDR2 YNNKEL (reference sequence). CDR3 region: CASKGDWNTEAFF. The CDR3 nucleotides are TGTGCCAGCAAAGGGGATTGGAACACTGAAGCTTTCTTT.

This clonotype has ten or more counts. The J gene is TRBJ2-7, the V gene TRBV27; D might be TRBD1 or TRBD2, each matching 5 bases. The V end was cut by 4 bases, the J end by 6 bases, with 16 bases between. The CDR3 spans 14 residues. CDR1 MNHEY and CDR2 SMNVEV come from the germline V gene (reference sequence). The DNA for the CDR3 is TGTGCCAGCAGTTCCGGGACCGCCCCCTTCGAGCAGTACTTC. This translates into CASSSGTAPFEQYF.